This TCR beta chain was found in a study of CD8+CD57+ T cells in acquired aplastic anemia. Study background: Roughly 3 ug was the average amount of DNA from sorted CD4+ and CD8+ cells.

The ends lost 0 bases at V and 7 bases at J; junction bases unmatched: 16. The CDR3 extends over 18 amino acids. Germline-derived CDR1 and CDR2 are DFQATT and SNEGSKA (reference sequence). Patients sequenced had flow cytometry evidence of CD8+CD57+ cell expansion. Genomic DNA acted as the template from which TCR beta VDJ combination and CDR3 sequence profiling were carried out. TCRdb re-called the reads with MiXCR, one entry per CDR3 protein. Of approximately 100,000 distinct CDR3 sequences in the sample, around 62% were seen once. This clonotype was counted a few times. This TCR came from a human donor with aplastic anemia. The sequenced material came from sorted CD4+, CD8+, or CD8+CD57+ T cells (not recorded which) from PBMCs. The J gene is TRBJ2-7, the V gene TRBV20-1; 12 bases are shared with TRBD2. CDR3 nucleotides: TGCAGTGCTAGAGATGAAGGGCTAGCGGGAGGGGAGGCTCGGGAGCAGTACTTC. Translation: CSARDEGLAGGEAREQYF.